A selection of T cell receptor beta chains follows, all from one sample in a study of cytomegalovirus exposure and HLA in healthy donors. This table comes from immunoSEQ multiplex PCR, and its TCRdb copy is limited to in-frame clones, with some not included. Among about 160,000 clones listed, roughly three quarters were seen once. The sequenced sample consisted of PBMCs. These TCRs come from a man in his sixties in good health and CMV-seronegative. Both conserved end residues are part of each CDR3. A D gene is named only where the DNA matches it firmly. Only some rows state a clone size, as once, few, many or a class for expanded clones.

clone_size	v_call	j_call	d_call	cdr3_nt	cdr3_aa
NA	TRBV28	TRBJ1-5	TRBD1	TGTGCCAGCAGTTTGCGGACAGGGTTGAGTGGGCCCCAGCATTTT	CASSLRTGLSGPQHF
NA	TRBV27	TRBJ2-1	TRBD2	TGTGCCAGTCAATTAGCGGGAGGCTACAATGAGCAGTTCTTC	CASQLAGGYNEQFF
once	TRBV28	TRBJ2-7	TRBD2	TGTGCCAGCAGTTTACACGGGAGGCCCTACGAGCAGTACTTC	CASSLHGRPYEQYF
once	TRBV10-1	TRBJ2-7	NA	TGCGCCAGCAGTGACCGTCCCCTCGAGCAGTACTTC	CASSDRPLEQYF
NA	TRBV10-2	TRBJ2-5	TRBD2	TGCGCCAGCAGTGTGGCTAGCGGGGGGGGAGAGACCCAGTACTTC	CASSVASGGGETQYF
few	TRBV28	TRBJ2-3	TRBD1	TGTGCCAGCAGTTCCGGGGACAGGGTCCGGTTGGATACGCAGTATTTT	CASSSGDRVRLDTQYF
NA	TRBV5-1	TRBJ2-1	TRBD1	TGCGCCAGCAGCGTGGACGGGACAGGGGGCTACAATGAGCAGTTCTTC	CASSVDGTGGYNEQFF
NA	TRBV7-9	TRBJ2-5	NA	TGTGCCAGCAGCTCCGCATATATCGGGGAAGAGACCCAGTACTTC	CASSSAYIGEETQYF
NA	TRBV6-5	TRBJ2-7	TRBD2	TGTGCCAGCAGTGCCGACACGGGCGGGGGCTACGAGCAGTACTTC	CASSADTGGGYEQYF
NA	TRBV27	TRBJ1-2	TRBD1	TGTGCCAGCAGTTTATCGACAGGGGGCCTCGTTTATGGCTACACCTTC	CASSLSTGGLVYGYTF
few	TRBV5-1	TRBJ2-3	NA	TGCGCCAGCAGCCTGGACAGCAGCACAGATACGCAGTATTTT	CASSLDSSTDTQYF
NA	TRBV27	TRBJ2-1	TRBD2	TGTGCCAGCATGGGGACTAGCGGGAGATCCTCCTACAATGAGCAGTTCTTC	CASMGTSGRSSYNEQFF
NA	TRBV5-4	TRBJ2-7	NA	TGTGCCAGCAGCTCCCATGGGAAAGGGGAAAACGAGCAGTACTTC	CASSSHGKGENEQYF
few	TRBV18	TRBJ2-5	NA	TGTGCCAGCTCACCCGACATGGACGGGGAGCAGTACTTC	CASSPDMDGEQYF
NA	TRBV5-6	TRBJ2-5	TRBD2	TGTGCCAGCAGCCTATTGGGATCAGCGGGGGTCCAAGAGACCCAGTACTTC	CASSLLGSAGVQETQYF
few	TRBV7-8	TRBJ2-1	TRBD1	TGTGCCAGCAGCCCCCTGGGACAGGGGTCTGAGCAGTTCTTC	CASSPLGQGSEQFF
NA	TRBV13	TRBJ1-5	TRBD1	TGTGCCAGCAGCAGGGGACAGTTCAATCAGCCCCAGCATTTT	CASSRGQFNQPQHF
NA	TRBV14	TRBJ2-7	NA	TGTGCCAGCAGCCCACGGGGGGCCGGCGAGCAGTACTTC	CASSPRGAGEQYF
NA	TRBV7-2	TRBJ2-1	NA	TGTGCCAGCAGCTTAGTTCATGCGGGCATGCAGTTCTTC	CASSLVHAGMQFF
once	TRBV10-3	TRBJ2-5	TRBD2	TGTGCCATCAGTGATAGGACTAGCGGGGGGGCCGGAGAGACCCAGTACTTC	CAISDRTSGGAGETQYF
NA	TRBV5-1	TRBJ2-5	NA	TGCGCCAGCAGCTTGGCCGGGGGGCTTGGGACCCAGTACTTC	CASSLAGGLGTQYF
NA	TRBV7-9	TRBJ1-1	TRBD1	TGTTCCAGCAGCCAACCAAACAGGGGGCGGACTGAAGCTTTCTTT	CSSSQPNRGRTEAFF
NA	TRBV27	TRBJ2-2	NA	TGTGCCAGCAGTCCCGGGGGGCCAGCGAACACCGGGGAGCTGTTTTTT	CASSPGGPANTGELFF
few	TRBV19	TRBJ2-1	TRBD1	TGTGCCAGTGGGACAGGGGCTTGGGATGAGCAGTTCTTC	CASGTGAWDEQFF
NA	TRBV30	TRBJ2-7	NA	TGTGCCTTTGCAGGGAACTCCTACGAGCAGTACTTC	CAFAGNSYEQYF
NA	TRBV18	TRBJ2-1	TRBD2	TGTGCCAGCTCACCGTTTACGCGGGGGGAGTCTGGGAATGAGCAGTTCTTC	CASSPFTRGESGNEQFF
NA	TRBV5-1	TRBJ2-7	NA	TGCGCCAGCGGAACAGGGTCCCACGAGCAGTACTTC	CASGTGSHEQYF
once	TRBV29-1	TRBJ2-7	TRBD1	TGCAGCGTTGGTGCAAGGGGGACAGCTCCCTACGAGCAGTACTTC	CSVGARGTAPYEQYF
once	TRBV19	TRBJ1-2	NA	TGTGCCAGTAGTATCACAACTTCGGCAGGGTACTATGGCTACACCTTC	CASSITTSAGYYGYTF
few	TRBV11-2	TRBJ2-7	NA	TGTGCCAGCAACTTAGCTGGGCGGGCCTACGAGCAGTACTTC	CASNLAGRAYEQYF
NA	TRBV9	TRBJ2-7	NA	TGTGCCAGCAGCCCCAGCCAGGGCTACGAGCAGTACTTC	CASSPSQGYEQYF
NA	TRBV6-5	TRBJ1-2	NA	TGTGCCAGCAGTTACGGAGGACATGGCTACACCTTC	CASSYGGHGYTF
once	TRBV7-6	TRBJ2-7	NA	TGTGCCAGCAGCTTAGCCCCAGGGCACACCTACGAGCAGTACTTC	CASSLAPGHTYEQYF
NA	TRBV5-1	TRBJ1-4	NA	TGCGCCAGCAGCTTTGGGGGCCCCGAGCGGGAAAAACTGTTTTTT	CASSFGGPEREKLFF
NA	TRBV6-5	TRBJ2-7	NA	TGTGCCAGCAGTTACGCCAGGGTGAGCTCCTACGAGCAGTACTTC	CASSYARVSSYEQYF
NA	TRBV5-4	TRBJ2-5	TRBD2	TGTGCCAGCAGCTTGCGTCTAGCGGAGCAAGAGACCCAGTACTTC	CASSLRLAEQETQYF
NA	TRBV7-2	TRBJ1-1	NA	TGTGCCAGCAGCTTAGTGCTGGGGGCGGTCACTGAAGCTTTCTTT	CASSLVLGAVTEAFF
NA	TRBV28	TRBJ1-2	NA	TGTGCCAGCAGTTTTGGGGGCATCCGATCTGGCTACACCTTC	CASSFGGIRSGYTF
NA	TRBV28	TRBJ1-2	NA	TGTGCCAGCAGTCAGCAGGGTCTCGGGGGCTACACCTTC	CASSQQGLGGYTF
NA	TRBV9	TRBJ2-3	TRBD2	TGTGCCAGCAGCACCCTGACCCTAGCGGGACGCACAGATACGCAGTATTTT	CASSTLTLAGRTDTQYF
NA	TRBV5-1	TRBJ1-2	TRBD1	TGCGCCAGCAGCTTGGTCGGACAGGACGATGGCTACACCTTC	CASSLVGQDDGYTF
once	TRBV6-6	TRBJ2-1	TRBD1	TGTGCCAGCAGTTTCGGACAGGGGGCGGGTAATGAGCAGTTCTTC	CASSFGQGAGNEQFF
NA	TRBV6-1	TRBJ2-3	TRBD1	TGTGCCAGCAGGCCGGGACAGGGGGCTTCAGATACGCAGTATTTT	CASRPGQGASDTQYF
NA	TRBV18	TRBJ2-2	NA	TGTGCCAGCTCACCAACCGCGGGGAATGCCGGGGAGCTGTTTTTT	CASSPTAGNAGELFF
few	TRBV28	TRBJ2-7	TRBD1	TGTGCCAGCAGCGAAAGTAAGGGCTCAACAGGGGGCTTCCTCTACGAGCAGTACTTC	CASSESKGSTGGFLYEQYF
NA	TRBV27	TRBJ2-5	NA	TGTGCCAGCAGTCTTACAAAGTCCGGGAGTTACCGAGAGACCCAGTACTTC	CASSLTKSGSYRETQYF
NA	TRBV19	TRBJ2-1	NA	TGTGCCAGTAGTATGACCCCAACTAGCATTAGATTCCAGCAGTTCTTC	CASSMTPTSIRFQQFF
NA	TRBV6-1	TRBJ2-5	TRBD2	TGTGCCAGCAGTGGACCTACTAGCGGATTCCAAGAGACCCAGTACTTC	CASSGPTSGFQETQYF
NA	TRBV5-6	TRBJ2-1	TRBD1	TGTGCCAGCAGCATTGACAGGGTAGGGAAGTTCTTC	CASSIDRVGKFF
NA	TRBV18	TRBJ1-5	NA	TGTGCCAGCTCAGCCGGTAGCAATCAGCCCCAGCATTTT	CASSAGSNQPQHF
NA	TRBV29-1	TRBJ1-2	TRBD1	TGCAGCGTTGAAGATGTCGGGACAGGGGCCTATGGCTACACCTTC	CSVEDVGTGAYGYTF
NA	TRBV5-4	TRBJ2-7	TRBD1	TGTGCCAGCAGCCAGGACAGGGGGCTCTCCTACGAGCAGTACTTC	CASSQDRGLSYEQYF
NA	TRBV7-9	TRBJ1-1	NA	TGTTCCAGCAGCAAATTCAGTGGGAACACTGAAGCTTTCTTT	CSSSKFSGNTEAFF
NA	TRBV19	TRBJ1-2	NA	TGTGCCAGTACCACAGTGTGGGGCCCCTATGGCTACACCTTC	CASTTVWGPYGYTF
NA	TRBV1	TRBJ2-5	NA	TGCACCAGCAGCCAAAGCCCCGCGAAGACCCAGTACTTC	CTSSQSPAKTQYF